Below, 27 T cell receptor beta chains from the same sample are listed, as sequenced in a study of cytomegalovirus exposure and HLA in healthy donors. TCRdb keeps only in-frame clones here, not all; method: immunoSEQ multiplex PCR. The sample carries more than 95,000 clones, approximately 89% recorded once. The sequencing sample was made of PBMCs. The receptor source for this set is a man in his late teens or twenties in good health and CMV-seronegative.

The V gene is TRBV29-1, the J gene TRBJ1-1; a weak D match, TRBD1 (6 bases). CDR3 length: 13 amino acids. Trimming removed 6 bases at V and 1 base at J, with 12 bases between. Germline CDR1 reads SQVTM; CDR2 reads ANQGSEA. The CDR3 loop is CSVNGQPNTEAFF. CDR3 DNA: TGCAGCGTCAACGGACAGCCGAACACTGAAGCTTTCTTT. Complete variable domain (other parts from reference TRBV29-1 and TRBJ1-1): SAVISQKPSRDICQRGTSLTIQCQVDSQVTMMFWYRQQPGQSLTLIATANQGSEATYESGFVIDKFPISRPNLTFSTLTVSNMSPEDSSIYLCSVNGQPNTEAFFGQGTRLTVV.

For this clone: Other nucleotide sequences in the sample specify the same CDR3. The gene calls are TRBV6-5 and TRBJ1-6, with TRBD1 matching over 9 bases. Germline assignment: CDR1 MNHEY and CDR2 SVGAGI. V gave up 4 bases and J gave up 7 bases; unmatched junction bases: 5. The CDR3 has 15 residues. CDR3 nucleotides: TGTGCCAGCAGTTCTACAGGGGGCTTCAATTCACCCCTCCACTTT. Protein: CASSSTGGFNSPLHF.

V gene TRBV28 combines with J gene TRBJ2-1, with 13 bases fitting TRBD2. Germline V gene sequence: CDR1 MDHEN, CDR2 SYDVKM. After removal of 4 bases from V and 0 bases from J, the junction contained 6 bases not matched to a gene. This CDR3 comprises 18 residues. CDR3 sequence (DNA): TGTGCCAGCAGTTATTGGACTAGCGGGAGAAGCTCCTACAATGAGCAGTTCTTC. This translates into CASSYWTSGRSSYNEQFF.

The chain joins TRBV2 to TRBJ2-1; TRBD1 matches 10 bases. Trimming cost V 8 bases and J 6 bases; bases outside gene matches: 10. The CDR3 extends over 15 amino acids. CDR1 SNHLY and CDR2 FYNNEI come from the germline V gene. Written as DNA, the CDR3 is TGTGCCAGCGGGGAGACAGGGGGCGTCTCCAATGAGCAGTTCTTC. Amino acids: CASGETGGVSNEQFF.

CDR3 sequence reads: CASSESIGRLGNTIYF. The CDR3 DNA follows: TGTGCCAGCAGTGAAAGTATAGGACGACTAGGAAACACCATATATTTT. This sequence joins TRBV2 and TRBJ1-3; no definite D call. CDR1 is SNHLY, CDR2 FYNNEI, per germline. V was clipped by 2 bases and J by 4 bases, with 15 bases between them. This CDR3 has 16 amino acids.

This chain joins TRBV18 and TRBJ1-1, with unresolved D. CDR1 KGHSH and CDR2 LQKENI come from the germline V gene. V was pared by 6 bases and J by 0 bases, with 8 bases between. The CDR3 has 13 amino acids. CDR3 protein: CASSPELNTEAFF. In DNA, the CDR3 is TGTGCCAGCTCCCCCGAGTTGAACACTGAAGCTTTCTTT.

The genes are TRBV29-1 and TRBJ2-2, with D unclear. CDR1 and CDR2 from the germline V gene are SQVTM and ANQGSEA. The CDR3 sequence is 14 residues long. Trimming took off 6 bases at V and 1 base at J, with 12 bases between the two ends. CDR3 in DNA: TGCAGCGTCTCCCGTGGGCAGAACACCGGGGAGCTGTTTTTT. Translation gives CSVSRGQNTGELFF.

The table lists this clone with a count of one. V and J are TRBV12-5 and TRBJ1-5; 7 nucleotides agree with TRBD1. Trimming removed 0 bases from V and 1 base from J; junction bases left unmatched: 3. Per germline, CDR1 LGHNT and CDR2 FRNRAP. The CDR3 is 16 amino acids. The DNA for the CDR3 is TGTGCTAGTGGTTTGGTAATAGGGGGCAGCAATCAGCCCCAGCATTTT. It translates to CASGLVIGGSNQPQHF. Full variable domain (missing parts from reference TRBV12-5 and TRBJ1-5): DARVTQTPRHKVTEMGQEVTMRCQPILGHNTVFWYRQTMMQGLELLAYFRNRAPLDDSGMPKDRFSAEMPDATLATLKIQPSEPRDSAVYFCASGLVIGGSNQPQHFGDGTRLSIL.

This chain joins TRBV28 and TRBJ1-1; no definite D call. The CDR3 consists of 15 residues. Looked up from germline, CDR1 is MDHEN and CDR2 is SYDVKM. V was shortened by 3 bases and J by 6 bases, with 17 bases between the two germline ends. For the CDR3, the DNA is TGTGCCAGCAGTTTTAGACGCGGGCGGATAGCTGAAGCTTTCTTT. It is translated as CASSFRRGRIAEAFF.

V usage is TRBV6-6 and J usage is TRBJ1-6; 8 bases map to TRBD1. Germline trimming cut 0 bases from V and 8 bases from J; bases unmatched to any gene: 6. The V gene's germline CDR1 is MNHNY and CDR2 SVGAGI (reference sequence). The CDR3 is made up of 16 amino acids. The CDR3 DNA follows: TGTGCCAGCAGTTACTCGATAGACAGGGGTGATTCACCCCTCCACTTT. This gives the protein CASSYSIDRGDSPLHF.

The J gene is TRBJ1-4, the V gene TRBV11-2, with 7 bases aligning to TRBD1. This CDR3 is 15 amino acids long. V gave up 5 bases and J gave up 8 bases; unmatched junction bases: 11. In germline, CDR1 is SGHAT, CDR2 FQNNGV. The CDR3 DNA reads TGTGCCAGCAGCACCCATCCGGGACAGCAGGAAAAACTGTTTTTT. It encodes CASSTHPGQQEKLFF.

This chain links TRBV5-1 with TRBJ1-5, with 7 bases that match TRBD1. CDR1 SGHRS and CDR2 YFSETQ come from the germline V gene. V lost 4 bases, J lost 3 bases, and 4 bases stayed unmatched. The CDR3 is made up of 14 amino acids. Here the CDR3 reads CASSIGTANQPQHF. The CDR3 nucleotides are TGCGCCAGCAGCATTGGGACAGCCAATCAGCCCCAGCATTTT.

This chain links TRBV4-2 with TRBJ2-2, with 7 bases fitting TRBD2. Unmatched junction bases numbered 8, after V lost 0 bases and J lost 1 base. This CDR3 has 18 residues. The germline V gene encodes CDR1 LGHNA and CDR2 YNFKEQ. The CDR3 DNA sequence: TGTGCCAGCAGCCAAGATTTGGGGGTAGCGGGGAACACCGGGGAGCTGTTTTTT. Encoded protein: CASSQDLGVAGNTGELFF.

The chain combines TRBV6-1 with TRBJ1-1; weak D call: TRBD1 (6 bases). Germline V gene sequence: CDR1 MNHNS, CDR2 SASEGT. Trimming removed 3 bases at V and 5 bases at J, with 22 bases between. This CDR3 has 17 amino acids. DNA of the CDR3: TGTGCCAGCAGTGAGAGCACGTTGGGGGCAGGGGAAACTGAAGCTTTCTTT. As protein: CASSESTLGAGETEAFF.

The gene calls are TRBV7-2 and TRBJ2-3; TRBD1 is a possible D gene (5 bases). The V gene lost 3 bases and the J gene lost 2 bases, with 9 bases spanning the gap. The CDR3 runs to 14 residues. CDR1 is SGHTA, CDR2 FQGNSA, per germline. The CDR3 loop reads CASSFDSPTDTQYF. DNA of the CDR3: TGTGCCAGCAGCTTCGACAGCCCCACAGATACGCAGTATTTT.

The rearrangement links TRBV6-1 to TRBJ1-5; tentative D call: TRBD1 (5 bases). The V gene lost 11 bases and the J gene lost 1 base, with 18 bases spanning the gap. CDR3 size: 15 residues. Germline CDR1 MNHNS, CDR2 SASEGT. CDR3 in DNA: TGTGCCGTCCACCGGGGGGTCGAAAGCAATCAGCCCCAGCATTTT. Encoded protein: CAVHRGVESNQPQHF.

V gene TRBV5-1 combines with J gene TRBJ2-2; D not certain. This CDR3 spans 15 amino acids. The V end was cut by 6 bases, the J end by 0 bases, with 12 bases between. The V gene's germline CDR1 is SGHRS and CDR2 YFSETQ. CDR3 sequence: CASKSIIANTGELFF. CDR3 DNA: TGCGCCAGCAAATCGATCATAGCGAACACCGGGGAGCTGTTTTTT.

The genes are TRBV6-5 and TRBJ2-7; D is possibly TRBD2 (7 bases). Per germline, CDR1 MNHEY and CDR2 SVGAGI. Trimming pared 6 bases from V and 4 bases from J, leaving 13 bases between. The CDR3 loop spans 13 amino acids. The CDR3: CASRGGGFYEQYF. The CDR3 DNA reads TGTGCCAGCAGAGGGGGGGGCTTTTACGAGCAGTACTTC.

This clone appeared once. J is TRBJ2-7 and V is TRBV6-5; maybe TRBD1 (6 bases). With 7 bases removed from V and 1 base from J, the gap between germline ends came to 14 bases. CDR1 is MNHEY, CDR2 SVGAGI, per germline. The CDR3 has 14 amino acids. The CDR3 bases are TGTGCCAGCACCCACGGGCAGGGGTCCTACGAGCAGTACTTC. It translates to CASTHGQGSYEQYF.

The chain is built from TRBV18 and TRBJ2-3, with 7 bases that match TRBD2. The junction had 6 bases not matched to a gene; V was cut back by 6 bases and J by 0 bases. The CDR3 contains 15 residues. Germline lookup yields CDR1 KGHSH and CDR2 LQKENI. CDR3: CASSLNGGSTDTQYF. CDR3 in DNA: TGTGCCAGCTCTCTAAACGGGGGGAGCACAGATACGCAGTATTTT.

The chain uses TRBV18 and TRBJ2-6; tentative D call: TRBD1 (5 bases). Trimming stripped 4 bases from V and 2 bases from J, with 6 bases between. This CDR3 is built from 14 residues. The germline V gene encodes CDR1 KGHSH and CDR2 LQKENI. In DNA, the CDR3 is TGTGCCAGCTCACAGGGGACTGGGGCCAACGTCCTGACTTTC. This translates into CASSQGTGANVLTF.

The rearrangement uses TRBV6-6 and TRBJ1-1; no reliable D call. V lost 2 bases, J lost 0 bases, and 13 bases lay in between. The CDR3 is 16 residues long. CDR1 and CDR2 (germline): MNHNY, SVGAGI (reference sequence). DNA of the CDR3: TGTGCCAGCAGTTACGTCGTGGCAGAAATGAACACTGAAGCTTTCTTT. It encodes CASSYVVAEMNTEAFF.

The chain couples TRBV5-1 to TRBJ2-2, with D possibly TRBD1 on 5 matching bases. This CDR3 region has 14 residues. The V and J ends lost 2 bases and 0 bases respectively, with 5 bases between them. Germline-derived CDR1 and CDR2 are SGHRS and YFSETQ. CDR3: CASSFRANTGELFF. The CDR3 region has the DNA TGCGCCAGCAGCTTCAGGGCGAACACCGGGGAGCTGTTTTTT.

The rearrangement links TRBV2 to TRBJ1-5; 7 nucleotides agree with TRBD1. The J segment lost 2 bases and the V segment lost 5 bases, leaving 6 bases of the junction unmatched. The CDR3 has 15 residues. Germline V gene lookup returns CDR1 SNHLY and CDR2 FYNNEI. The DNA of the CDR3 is TGTGCCAGCAGTTTCGCAGGGGGAGGCAATCAGCCCCAGCATTTT. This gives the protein CASSFAGGGNQPQHF.

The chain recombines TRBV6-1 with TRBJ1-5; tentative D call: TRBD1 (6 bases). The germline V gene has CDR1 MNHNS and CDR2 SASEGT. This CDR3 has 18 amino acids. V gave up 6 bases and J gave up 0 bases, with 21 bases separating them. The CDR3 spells CASRERTAIVYSNQPQHF. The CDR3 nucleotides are TGTGCCAGCAGGGAACGGACAGCGATAGTTTATAGCAATCAGCCCCAGCATTTT.

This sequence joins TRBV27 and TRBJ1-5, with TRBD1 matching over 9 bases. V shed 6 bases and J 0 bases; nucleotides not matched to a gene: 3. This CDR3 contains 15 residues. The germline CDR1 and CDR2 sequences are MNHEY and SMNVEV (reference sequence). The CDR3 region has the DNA TGTGCCAGCAGCCGGACAGGGGATAGCAATCAGCCCCAGCATTTT. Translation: CASSRTGDSNQPQHF.

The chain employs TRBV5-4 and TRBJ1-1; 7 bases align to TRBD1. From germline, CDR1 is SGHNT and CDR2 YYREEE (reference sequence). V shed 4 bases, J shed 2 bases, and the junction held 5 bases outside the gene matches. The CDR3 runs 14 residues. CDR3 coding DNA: TGTGCCAGCAGCGAGGGACAGCAAAACACTGAAGCTTTCTTT. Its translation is CASSEGQQNTEAFF.